This paragraph covers one TCR beta chain sequence. Antigen unknown. The data are from a study of T cell repertoires in cytomegalovirus infection. Study-level background: CMV infection together with matching HLA type was indicated by public TCR beta signatures.

General study findings and limits: Using cumulative public TCR beta family frequency, the authors identified those who carried CMV together with the relevant HLA. CMV-specific TCR beta clonotypes restricted by HLA-C dominated the ex vivo response.

This CDR3 is built from 15 residues. After removal of 4 bases from V and 5 bases from J, the junction contained 7 bases not matched to a gene. Germline V gene data show CDR1 as SGHRS and CDR2 as YFSETQ. Each CDR3 protein gets one entry after TCRdb re-called the reads with MiXCR. Of 450,000 to 600,000 distinct CDR3 sequences listed, approximately 10% are singletons. This rearrangement joins TRBV5-1 to TRBJ2-1, with 9 bases aligning to TRBD1. The material sequenced was PBMCs. The sequence derives from a human donor in good health (CMV status not recorded). Some clones in this sample may be carry-over from other donors' samples. The CDR3 DNA sequence: TGCGCCAGCAGCCCGACAGGGGGGGTAGACAATGAGCAGTTCTTC. Residues: CASSPTGGVDNEQFF.